The rows below give T cell receptor beta chains drawn from one sample of a study of blood T cell repertoires in COVID-19. Repertoires were generated with immunoSEQ multiplex PCR, while TCRdb's copy carries only in-frame clones and drops some. The repertoire holds around 130,000 clones, with just under 85% as singletons. What was sequenced was peripheral blood. The receptors were sampled from a woman in her fifties or sixties with acute or convalescent COVID-19. CDR3s include the opening cysteine and the closing phenylalanine or tryptophan. Each record gives: V gene, J gene, D gene, clone size, CDR3 protein, CDR3 DNA. The D gene is left open where the match is weak. Clone size is shown for a subset of rows, as once, few, many or a class of expanded clone.

TRBV5-6	TRBJ1-2	-	once	CASSPLRDKGYTF	TGTGCCAGCAGCCCGCTCAGGGATAAAGGCTACACCTTC
TRBV14	TRBJ2-7	-	once	CASSRQSSYEQYF	TGTGCCAGCAGTCGACAGAGCTCCTACGAGCAGTACTTC
TRBV7-3	TRBJ2-1	TRBD2	-	CASSPSSGGESNEQFF	TGTGCCAGCAGTCCCTCTAGCGGGGGGGAGAGCAATGAGCAGTTCTTC
TRBV18	TRBJ2-2	-	-	CASSPLEAGTGELFF	TGTGCCAGCTCACCATTAGAGGCCGGCACCGGGGAGCTGTTTTTT
TRBV12-3/TRBV12-4	TRBJ1-1	TRBD1	-	CASRITGDTEAFF	TGTGCCAGCAGAATCACAGGGGACACTGAAGCTTTCTTT
TRBV6-5	TRBJ1-1	TRBD1	-	CASSRGTGGPEAFF	TGTGCCAGCAGTCGAGGGACAGGGGGCCCTGAAGCTTTCTTT
TRBV5-5	TRBJ2-7	TRBD1	-	CASSLGVQGAEQYF	TGTGCCAGCAGCTTGGGTGTGCAGGGGGCCGAGCAGTACTTC
TRBV19	TRBJ1-5	-	-	CASSIGAGDNQPQHF	TGTGCCAGTAGTATAGGGGCAGGGGACAATCAGCCCCAGCATTTT
TRBV11-2	TRBJ1-3	-	few	CASSANAGNTIYF	TGTGCCAGCAGCGCGAATGCTGGAAACACCATATATTTT
TRBV25-1	TRBJ1-2	TRBD1	-	CASSATRPGQGAYGYTF	TGTGCCAGCAGTGCTACTAGACCGGGACAGGGGGCCTATGGCTACACCTTC
TRBV10-3	TRBJ1-1	TRBD1	-	CAIGGQGGAEAFF	TGTGCCATCGGGGGACAGGGCGGCGCTGAAGCTTTCTTT
TRBV15	TRBJ1-6	TRBD1	-	CATSSTGVSYNSPLHF	TGTGCCACCAGCAGTACAGGGGTATCCTATAATTCACCCCTCCACTTT
TRBV9	TRBJ2-2	TRBD2	-	CASSSRGTSGGTANTGELFF	TGTGCCAGCAGCTCCCGGGGGACTAGCGGGGGGACCGCGAACACCGGGGAGCTGTTTTTT
TRBV3-1/TRBV3-2	TRBJ1-6	TRBD1	once	CASSQGMSSVGTGGSPLHF	TGTGCCAGCAGCCAAGGAATGTCTTCTGTCGGGACAGGGGGTTCACCCCTCCACTTT
TRBV29-1	TRBJ1-3	TRBD1	-	CSVTRTGLGNTIYF	TGCAGCGTCACTCGGACAGGGCTGGGAAACACCATATATTTT
TRBV5-1	TRBJ1-2	TRBD1	-	CASSLGRGPYGYTF	TGCGCCAGCAGCTTGGGAAGGGGGCCTTATGGCTACACCTTC
TRBV7-9	TRBJ2-1	TRBD1	-	CASSLGAGGQWNEQFF	TGTGCCAGCAGCTTAGGGGCAGGGGGACAGTGGAATGAGCAGTTCTTC
TRBV3-1/TRBV3-2	TRBJ2-7	-	few	CASSQDRTYEQYF	TGTGCCAGCAGCCAAGACAGGACCTACGAGCAGTACTTC
TRBV6-5	TRBJ1-1	-	-	CASADSIYTEAFF	TGTGCCAGCGCGGACAGTATATACACTGAAGCTTTCTTT
TRBV2	TRBJ2-1	-	few	CASSREHNEQFF	TGTGCCAGCAGCCGAGAGCACAATGAGCAGTTCTTC
TRBV3-1/TRBV3-2	TRBJ1-1	-	-	CASSQDWQGSVAATEAFF	TGTGCCAGCAGCCAAGATTGGCAGGGGTCGGTTGCCGCCACTGAAGCTTTCTTT
TRBV6-5	TRBJ1-1	-	-	CASSYAGRIAEAFF	TGTGCCAGCAGTTACGCGGGAAGGATCGCTGAAGCTTTCTTT
TRBV5-4	TRBJ2-3	TRBD2	-	CASSSLERGASTDTQYF	TGTGCCAGCAGCTCCTTGGAGCGGGGGGCTAGCACAGATACGCAGTATTTT
TRBV30	TRBJ1-2	TRBD1	-	CAWSIRDSLIYGYTF	TGTGCCTGGAGTATTAGGGACAGCCTCATCTATGGCTACACCTTC
TRBV19	TRBJ2-1	TRBD2	-	CASSKSASGEYNEQFF	TGTGCCAGTAGTAAATCGGCTAGCGGGGAGTACAATGAGCAGTTCTTC
TRBV4-1	TRBJ1-5	-	-	CASSQGGAGSNQPQHF	TGCGCCAGCAGCCAGGGCGGGGCCGGGAGCAATCAGCCCCAGCATTTT
TRBV6-5	TRBJ2-3	TRBD2	-	CASSYSTSGGSATQYF	TGTGCCAGCAGTTACTCGACTAGCGGGGGATCAGCTACGCAGTATTTT
TRBV7-2	TRBJ2-5	-	-	CASSPWERETQYF	TGTGCCAGCAGCCCTTGGGAGCGAGAGACCCAGTACTTC
TRBV5-1	TRBJ1-3	TRBD1	-	CASSSQGTGNTIYF	TGCGCCAGCAGCTCACAGGGGACTGGAAACACCATATATTTT
TRBV27	TRBJ1-1	-	many	CASSLDRNTEAFF	TGTGCCAGCAGCCTGGACAGGAACACTGAAGCTTTCTTT
TRBV9	TRBJ2-7	-	-	CASSVSPGSYEQYF	TGTGCCAGCAGCGTATCACCGGGATCCTACGAGCAGTACTTC
TRBV14	TRBJ2-3	-	once	CASSQEFNTDTQYF	TGTGCCAGCAGCCAAGAGTTTAATACAGATACGCAGTATTTT
TRBV4-1	TRBJ1-2	-	-	CASSHAGDYGYTF	TGCGCCAGCAGCCATGCAGGGGACTATGGCTACACCTTC
TRBV5-1	TRBJ1-6	-	-	CASSLAPTGVRSPLHF	TGCGCCAGCAGCTTGGCTCCGACAGGCGTTAGGTCACCCCTCCACTTT
TRBV12-3/TRBV12-4	TRBJ2-3	-	-	CASSLSDTQYF	TGTGCCAGCAGTTTGTCGGATACGCAGTATTTT
TRBV19	TRBJ1-1	-	-	CASSISARVTEAFF	TGTGCCAGTAGTATATCGGCCAGGGTCACTGAAGCTTTCTTT
TRBV3-1/TRBV3-2	TRBJ1-2	-	-	CASSQGRDTYGYTF	TGTGCCAGCAGCCAAGGCCGGGACACCTATGGCTACACCTTC
TRBV10-1	TRBJ2-7	-	-	CASSEGGRDEQYF	TGCGCCAGCAGTGAGGGGGGCAGGGACGAGCAGTACTTC
TRBV18	TRBJ1-4	-	-	CASSQRQPNEKLFF	TGTGCCAGCTCACAAAGACAGCCTAATGAAAAACTGTTTTTT
TRBV27	TRBJ1-2	-	-	CASSSHRVGYTF	TGTGCCAGCAGTTCCCACAGGGTCGGCTACACCTTC
TRBV9	TRBJ1-6	TRBD1	-	CASSEQQGLSNSPLHF	TGTGCCAGCAGCGAACAACAGGGGCTAAGTAATTCACCCCTCCACTTT
TRBV19	TRBJ1-6	TRBD1	-	CASRDRNNSPLHF	TGTGCCAGCAGGGACAGGAATAATTCACCCCTCCACTTT
TRBV11-2	TRBJ2-1	TRBD2	-	CASSLIAGVYNEQFF	TGTGCCAGCAGCTTGATAGCGGGGGTTTACAATGAGCAGTTCTTC
TRBV2	TRBJ1-3	-	-	CASTERLVGYSGNTIYF	TGTGCCAGCACTGAGCGACTGGTGGGTTACTCTGGAAACACCATATATTTT
TRBV5-8	TRBJ1-5	TRBD1	-	CASSWTGDQPQHF	TGTGCCAGCAGCTGGACAGGGGATCAGCCCCAGCATTTT
TRBV30	TRBJ1-1	TRBD1	-	CAWRQGLNTEAFF	TGTGCCTGGCGACAGGGCCTAAACACTGAAGCTTTCTTT
TRBV7-9	TRBJ2-5	-	-	CASKSGGVETQYF	TGTGCCAGCAAGTCGGGGGGCGTGGAGACCCAGTACTTC
TRBV5-1	TRBJ1-1	TRBD1	-	CASSTGTGENTEAFF	TGCGCCAGCAGCACAGGGACAGGGGAGAACACTGAAGCTTTCTTT
TRBV18	TRBJ2-7	TRBD1	-	CASSPTGDEQYF	TGTGCCAGCTCGCCGACAGGGGACGAGCAGTACTTC
TRBV4-2	TRBJ2-7	-	-	CASSQDIGHYEQYF	TGTGCCAGCAGCCAAGATATCGGTCACTACGAGCAGTACTTC
TRBV20-1	TRBJ1-1	-	-	CSARDRARDFF	TGCAGTGCTAGAGACAGGGCTAGGGATTTCTTT
TRBV30	TRBJ2-6	TRBD1	few	CAWRIKQGGISGANVLTF	TGTGCCTGGAGAATTAAACAGGGGGGAATCTCTGGGGCCAACGTCCTGACTTTC
TRBV18	TRBJ1-2	-	-	CASSPPGDTHGYTF	TGTGCCAGCTCACCCCCGGGGGATACTCATGGCTACACCTTC
TRBV27	TRBJ1-6	TRBD1	few	CASRQGFSSPLHF	TGTGCCAGCAGACAGGGGTTTTCCTCACCCCTCCACTTT
TRBV19	TRBJ1-1	-	-	CASSIVNQGRGNTEAFF	TGTGCCAGTAGTATAGTAAACCAGGGGAGAGGTAACACTGAAGCTTTCTTT